This TCR beta chain was recorded in a study of T cell responses to AZD1222 COVID-19 vaccine. Study-wide results and limits: All repertoire sampling was performed exclusively after the peak T cell response. At baseline, seropositivity was found in only a handful of AZD1222 recipients. Following two doses of AZD1222, Spike-specific TCR breadth and depth rose. The donors showed a predominance of white British ancestry and of females, with possible underestimation of clonal diversity.

This clone showed up just once. Its specificity is not known. This CDR3 region has 14 residues. V shed 3 bases and J shed 2 bases, with 8 bases lying between them. Germline V gene data show CDR1 as LNHNV and CDR2 as YYDKDF (reference sequence). The data were produced by immunoSEQ multiplex PCR, yet TCRdb's version contains in-frame clones alone and is incomplete. The table has over 150,000 clones, less than 90% seen once. The origin of this receptor is an adult in good health. The specimen was peripheral blood, collected on day 0 of MenACWY control vaccination. The genes are TRBV15 and TRBJ1-5; a weak D match, TRBD1 (6 bases). The CDR3 DNA reads TGTGCCACCAGCAGGCCAGGGGGCAATCAGCCCCAGCATTTT. It translates to CATSRPGGNQPQHF.